This T cell receptor beta chain is from a study of T cell repertoires in breast cancer (dated by TCRdb to 2016 to 2018). For the study in its entirety: Tumors, lymph nodes and peripheral blood lymphocytes from breast cancer patients, as well as peripheral blood from healthy control donors, were profiled. Controls included nine healthy donors of an age range similar to the patients. Most of the roughly 21 patient tumors analyzed for shared TCRs were ER+/PR+. After being minced and digested with Liberase and DNase, tumors and tumor-involved lymph nodes were passed through 70-um and 40-um filters. Tumor-free lymph nodes were processed with no enzymatic digestion, and blood samples were separated using Ficoll. Because breast cancer has a low mutational burden and rarely has common mutations, the study reasoned that TCRs shared between breast cancer patients would target shared antigens. On average, sequencing produced about 500,000 sequences per sample and around 10 reads per input cell. General conclusions and limits of the study: About fourfold more TCRs were shared with matched tumor repertoires by tumor-involved sentinel lymph nodes than by tumor-free nodes (around 7.7% versus 2%). Possible tumor specificity was suggested for approximately 18 TCR pairs that were shared across seven or more patient tumors yet rarely found in control blood. Emulsion RT-PCR was regarded as qualitative rather than quantitative, because clone recovery was skewed by transcript abundance and primer differences. Shared TCRs were encoded by various nucleotide sequences, which suggests selection and expansion based on antigen. Discarding singleton TCRs and sampling only part of each tumor may have missed genuine antitumor clones. TRBV7 predominance was observed among shared TCRs, which possibly reflected tumor recognition or mispriming bias from eight TRBV7 primers.

To analyze paired alpha-beta TCRs of CD8+ T cells, the researchers used an expanded emulsion RT-PCR method with primers covering all TCR V genes. CD8+ T cells were isolated with a CD8 positive selection kit and incubated overnight in 8 to 10 IU/mL IL-2 before emulsion RT-PCR. A distance of 6 bases separates the germline ends of V and J, which lose 3 bases and 7 bases respectively. From a lookup of the germline V gene, CDR1 and CDR2 are ENHRY and SYGVKD. Reading from cysteine to phenylalanine, the CDR3 counts 11 amino acids. The sequence is cut down to CDR3 DNA, 33 bases in frame from base 1. The receptor library was made with emulsion pairing. Unpaired genes were suppressed by a second nested PCR with blocking oligos, after which a third nested PCR added Illumina adaptors and barcodes. Each master mix for emulsion RT-PCR held about 5,000-280,000 T cells along with C-region, Stepout and V-region primers. The Micellula Emulsion and Purification Kit was used to make the emulsions, and Qiagen OneStep RT-PCR reagents were used for RT-PCR. Pooled libraries were sequenced with paired-end 2 x 250 reads on an Illumina MiSeq. In the authors' own workflow: Read pairs were joined in Galaxy and clipped at the engineered overlap into separate alpha and beta files; unclipped reads were discarded. To assign alpha-beta pairs, the researchers used CompleteTCR, a MiTCR-based pipeline that relies on an R script to link chains sharing read cluster identifiers. TCR sequences seen only once, which were about 1-3%, were removed as potential sequencing errors. TCRdb cleaned the public reads at Q25 with fastp, built clones with MiXCR and kept in-frame beta chains. Every CDR3 protein is listed once, alongside the most common genes and DNA of its rows. In this record, the V and J calls reflect TCRdb's handling and not the investigators' own analysis. Present in this sample are about 40,000 distinct CDR3 sequences, roughly 44% of which were seen just once. The ten biggest clones cover 60% of the sample.

Points on this clonotype: Its antigen remains unidentified. Per-base qualities were not stored, and no clone one base away is much larger.

The V and J genes are TRBV10-3 and TRBJ1-1; the D segment cannot be called with confidence. The sequence was collected from a pool of human donors with breast cancer or a healthy control (not recorded which). Sequencing was performed on CD8+ T cells. Here is the DNA: TGTGCCATCAGTGAAGAGGTTGAAGCTTTCTTT. It specifies CAISEEVEAFF.